The rows below give T cell receptor beta chains drawn from one sample of a study of T cells after posttransplantation cyclophosphamide. Some clones are missing from TCRdb's copy, which holds only in-frame ones; the method was immunoSEQ multiplex PCR. The sample records approximately 32,000 clones, 85% to 90% being singletons. The sequenced material came from PBMCs. These receptors all stem from a woman in her forties with a blood cancer, CMV-positive, and with a related stem cell donor. Both conserved end residues are part of each CDR3. D genes are given only for firm matches. Clone size, where shown, is once, few, many, or a class for clones that have expanded.

j_gene: TRBJ2-7; abundance: NA; v_gene: TRBV28; d_gene: NA; CDR3aa: CATLQGSYEQYF; CDR3nt: TGTGCCACCCTACAGGGTTCCTACGAGCAGTACTTC
j_gene: TRBJ1-1; abundance: NA; v_gene: TRBV4-2; d_gene: NA; CDR3aa: CASSQVLFESAGVNTEAFF; CDR3nt: TGTGCCAGCAGCCAAGTGTTATTCGAATCTGCGGGAGTGAACACTGAAGCTTTCTTT
j_gene: TRBJ2-5; abundance: NA; v_gene: TRBV2; d_gene: NA; CDR3aa: CASSEIGPTGETQYF; CDR3nt: TGTGCCAGCAGTGAAATTGGTCCCACCGGTGAGACCCAGTACTTC
j_gene: TRBJ1-4; abundance: few; v_gene: TRBV10-3; d_gene: TRBD1; CDR3aa: CAISAGTGANEKLFF; CDR3nt: TGTGCCATCAGTGCCGGGACAGGGGCTAATGAAAAACTGTTTTTT
j_gene: TRBJ2-4; abundance: NA; v_gene: TRBV5-5; d_gene: TRBD2; CDR3aa: CASSLERGGSPLAKNIQYF; CDR3nt: TGTGCCAGCAGCTTGGAGCGGGGGGGTTCCCCTCTAGCCAAAAACATTCAGTACTTC
j_gene: TRBJ1-5; abundance: NA; v_gene: TRBV19; d_gene: NA; CDR3aa: CASSRGGRSNQPQHF; CDR3nt: TGTGCCAGTAGTAGGGGGGGCAGGAGCAATCAGCCCCAGCATTTT
j_gene: TRBJ2-7; abundance: NA; v_gene: TRBV27; d_gene: NA; CDR3aa: CASRSGASYEQYF; CDR3nt: TGTGCCAGCAGGTCAGGCGCATCCTACGAGCAGTACTTC
j_gene: TRBJ2-7; abundance: NA; v_gene: TRBV5-4; d_gene: NA; CDR3aa: CASSPAPGAYEQYF; CDR3nt: TGTGCCAGCAGCCCGGCCCCGGGGGCCTACGAGCAGTACTTC
j_gene: TRBJ1-4; abundance: NA; v_gene: TRBV2; d_gene: NA; CDR3aa: CASSEPRANEKLFF; CDR3nt: TGTGCCAGCAGTGAGCCCAGGGCTAATGAAAAACTGTTTTTT
j_gene: TRBJ2-2; abundance: NA; v_gene: TRBV29-1; d_gene: TRBD1; CDR3aa: CSGQGGVNTGELFF; CDR3nt: TGCAGCGGACAGGGGGGGGTGAACACCGGGGAGCTGTTTTTT
j_gene: TRBJ2-1; abundance: NA; v_gene: TRBV2; d_gene: TRBD2; CDR3aa: CAGTPGTSGGYNEQFF; CDR3nt: TGTGCCGGCACTCCCGGGACTAGCGGGGGGTACAATGAGCAGTTCTTC
j_gene: TRBJ1-2; abundance: NA; v_gene: TRBV20-1; d_gene: TRBD1; CDR3aa: CSAGTGESYTF; CDR3nt: TGCAGTGCAGGGACAGGGGAAAGCTACACCTTC
j_gene: TRBJ2-2; abundance: NA; v_gene: TRBV15; d_gene: NA; CDR3aa: CATSRERGLNTGELFF; CDR3nt: TGTGCCACCAGCAGAGAAAGGGGATTGAACACCGGGGAGCTGTTTTTT
j_gene: TRBJ1-4; abundance: NA; v_gene: TRBV5-6; d_gene: NA; CDR3aa: CASSSVSGSTNEKLFF; CDR3nt: TGTGCCAGCAGCTCCGTGAGCGGCTCAACTAATGAAAAACTGTTTTTT
j_gene: TRBJ2-7; abundance: NA; v_gene: TRBV27; d_gene: NA; CDR3aa: CASSLSGSKYEQYF; CDR3nt: TGTGCCAGCAGTTTATCCGGGAGCAAGTACGAGCAGTACTTC